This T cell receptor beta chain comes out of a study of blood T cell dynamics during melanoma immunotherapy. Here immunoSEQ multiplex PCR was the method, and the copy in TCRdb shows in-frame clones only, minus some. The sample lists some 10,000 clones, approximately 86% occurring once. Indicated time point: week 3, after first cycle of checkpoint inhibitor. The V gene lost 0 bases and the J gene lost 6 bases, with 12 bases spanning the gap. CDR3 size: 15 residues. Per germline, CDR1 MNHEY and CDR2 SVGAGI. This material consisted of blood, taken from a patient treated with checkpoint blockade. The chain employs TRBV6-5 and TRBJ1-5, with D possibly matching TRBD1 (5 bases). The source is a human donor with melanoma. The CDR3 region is CASSYSGSQGQPQHF. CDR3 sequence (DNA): TGTGCCAGCAGTTACTCGGGATCCCAGGGTCAGCCCCAGCATTTT.